The rows below give T cell receptor beta chains drawn from one sample of a study of tumor-infiltrating lymphocytes in primary liver carcinoma. TCRdb redid the calling of the multiplex PCR reads with MiXCR, one entry per CDR3 protein. Among 70,000 to 85,000 distinct CDR3 sequences listed, 71% were seen once. Sequenced material: liver tumor tissue from sampling region 4. The receptors here all came from a woman aged 60-75 years with primary liver carcinoma and hepatitis B virus infection. CDR3s include the opening cysteine and the closing phenylalanine or tryptophan. The order of the fields is J gene, V gene, clone size, D gene, CDR3 protein, CDR3 DNA. D genes are given only for firm matches. The size of a clone is reported for some rows only, either as once, few or many, or as a class for expanded clones.

j_call: TRBJ1-1
v_call: TRBV6-6
clone_size: many
d_call: TRBD1
cdr3_aa: CASSPGTGGPEAFF
cdr3_nt: TGTGCCAGCAGTCCCGGGACAGGGGGGCCCGAAGCTTTCTTT

j_call: TRBJ2-3
v_call: TRBV11-1
clone_size: NA
d_call: TRBD2
cdr3_aa: CASSLRQRGGESNF
cdr3_nt: TGTGCCAGCAGCTTAAGGCAACGCGGGGGAGAGTCTAACTTT

j_call: TRBJ2-2
v_call: TRBV6-1
clone_size: NA
d_call: TRBD2
cdr3_aa: CASSEQQAGDLFF
cdr3_nt: TGTGCCAGCAGTGAGCAACAGGCGGGGGACCTGTTCTTT

j_call: TRBJ2-3
v_call: TRBV5-1
clone_size: NA
d_call: TRBD2
cdr3_aa: CTSATSGSPPDTQYF
cdr3_nt: TGCACGAGTGCTACTAGCGGGAGTCCCCCAGATACGCAGTATTTT

j_call: TRBJ2-6
v_call: TRBV6-1
clone_size: NA
d_call: NA
cdr3_aa: CTGSRDSLSPGANVLTF
cdr3_nt: TGTACCGGCAGCCGGGACTCTCTCTCCCCTGGGGCCAACGTCCTGACTTTC

j_call: TRBJ1-2
v_call: TRBV7-2
clone_size: few
d_call: NA
cdr3_aa: CASSFRNYGYTF
cdr3_nt: TGTGCCAGCAGCTTTCGTAACTATGGCTACACCTTC

j_call: TRBJ2-4
v_call: TRBV12-3/TRBV12-4
clone_size: medium-sized
d_call: NA
cdr3_aa: CASSFEDRNIQYF
cdr3_nt: TGTGCCAGCAGCTTTGAGGACAGAAACATTCAGTACTTC

j_call: TRBJ2-1
v_call: TRBV5-1
clone_size: many
d_call: NA
cdr3_aa: CASSLVAGPYNEQFF
cdr3_nt: TGCGCCAGCAGCTTAGTCGCGGGACCTTACAATGAGCAGTTCTTC

j_call: TRBJ2-3
v_call: TRBV29-1
clone_size: NA
d_call: NA
cdr3_aa: CGAMTGVSGTDTQYF
cdr3_nt: TGCGGCGCTATGACAGGTGTCAGCGGCACAGATACACAGTATTTT

j_call: TRBJ2-4
v_call: TRBV11-2
clone_size: medium-sized
d_call: NA
cdr3_aa: CASSSRPGANIQYF
cdr3_nt: TGTGCCAGCAGCTCCCGACCTGGAGCAAACATTCAGTACTTC

j_call: TRBJ2-7
v_call: TRBV10-2
clone_size: NA
d_call: TRBD1
cdr3_aa: CTSSLPTGGASYEQYF
cdr3_nt: TGCACCAGCAGTCTCCCCACAGGGGGCGCGTCCTACGAGCAGTACTTC

j_call: TRBJ2-1
v_call: TRBV5-6
clone_size: NA
d_call: TRBD2
cdr3_aa: CASSLAPGLAGGEQLF
cdr3_nt: TGTGCCAGCAGCCTGGCCCCGGGACTAGCGGGAGGCGAGCAGTTGTTC

j_call: TRBJ2-7
v_call: TRBV12-3/TRBV12-4
clone_size: once
d_call: NA
cdr3_aa: CASSWGRRQYF
cdr3_nt: TGTGCCAGCAGTTGGGGTAGGAGGCAGTACTTC

j_call: TRBJ2-1
v_call: TRBV28
clone_size: NA
d_call: TRBD2
cdr3_aa: CVSSFETSGRNGQFF
cdr3_nt: TGTGTCAGCAGTTTTGAAACTAGCGGGAGGAATGGGCAGTTCTTC

j_call: TRBJ2-3
v_call: TRBV4-2
clone_size: NA
d_call: NA
cdr3_aa: CASSPQTDTQYF
cdr3_nt: TGTGCCAGCAGCCCCCAGACGGATACCCAGTATTTT

j_call: TRBJ2-3
v_call: TRBV4-1
clone_size: many
d_call: TRBD2
cdr3_aa: CASRLSGSGTDTQYF
cdr3_nt: TGCGCCAGCAGACTTAGCGGGAGTGGCACAGATACGCAGTATTTT

j_call: TRBJ2-2
v_call: TRBV5-4
clone_size: NA
d_call: NA
cdr3_aa: CASSLGLDNTGDLFF
cdr3_nt: TGTGCCAGCAGCTTGGGACTAGACAACACCGGGGACTTGTTTTTT

j_call: TRBJ2-2
v_call: TRBV7-2
clone_size: NA
d_call: NA
cdr3_aa: CASSSTQGYTGELFF
cdr3_nt: TGTGCCAGCAGCTCAACTCAGGGTTACACCGGGGAGCTGTTTTTT

j_call: TRBJ2-1
v_call: TRBV11-2
clone_size: NA
d_call: NA
cdr3_aa: CASSLEGGSIDEQYF
cdr3_nt: TGTGCCAGCAGCTTAGAGGGAGGAAGTATCGATGAGCAGTATTTC

j_call: TRBJ1-2
v_call: TRBV11-2
clone_size: NA
d_call: NA
cdr3_aa: CVSSLDPGANYGHTF
cdr3_nt: TGTGTCAGCAGCTTGGACCCAGGGGCCAACTATGGCCACACCTTC

j_call: TRBJ1-1
v_call: TRBV12-3/TRBV12-4
clone_size: once
d_call: TRBD1
cdr3_aa: CASSVIPGQGSGTKVFF
cdr3_nt: TGTGCCAGCAGTGTAATACCGGGACAGGGTAGCGGCACTAAAGTTTTCTTT

j_call: TRBJ1-2
v_call: TRBV28
clone_size: NA
d_call: TRBD1
cdr3_aa: CASSRTGVDGYNF
cdr3_nt: TGTGCCAGCAGTCGGACAGGGGTTGATGGCTACAACTTC

j_call: TRBJ1-2
v_call: TRBV6-1
clone_size: NA
d_call: NA
cdr3_aa: CDTRDRIPLSFTF
cdr3_nt: TGTGACACCCGGGATAGAATACCCCTATCGTTTACCTTC

j_call: TRBJ2-2
v_call: TRBV11-3
clone_size: once
d_call: NA
cdr3_aa: CASSNGLHTRVLFF
cdr3_nt: TGTGCCAGTAGCAACGGACTTCACACCCGGGTGCTGTTTTTT

j_call: TRBJ1-5
v_call: TRBV6-5
clone_size: NA
d_call: TRBD1
cdr3_aa: CTSSRRQGNKPQHF
cdr3_nt: TGTACCAGCAGCAGACGACAGGGGAATAAGCCCCAGCATTTT

j_call: TRBJ1-2
v_call: TRBV4-1
clone_size: NA
d_call: NA
cdr3_aa: CTSNQAGPDLVGYTF
cdr3_nt: TGCACCAGCAACCAAGCGGGCCCGGACCTGGTAGGCTACACCTTC

j_call: TRBJ2-7
v_call: TRBV29-1
clone_size: NA
d_call: NA
cdr3_aa: CGVVPVTGRTYEQYF
cdr3_nt: TGCGGTGTTGTTCCAGTGACAGGACGTACCTACGAGCAGTACTTC

j_call: TRBJ1-5
v_call: TRBV2
clone_size: many
d_call: NA
cdr3_aa: CASSEARGGQPQHF
cdr3_nt: TGTGCCAGCAGTGAAGCGCGGGGGGGACAGCCCCAGCATTTT

j_call: TRBJ2-2
v_call: TRBV5-5
clone_size: NA
d_call: NA
cdr3_aa: CASSLIVQGTGELFF
cdr3_nt: TGTGCTAGCAGCTTGATTGTGCAGGGTACCGGGGAGCTGTTCTTT

j_call: TRBJ1-1
v_call: TRBV6-1
clone_size: once
d_call: NA
cdr3_aa: CASNAPGHGARKVNTEAFF
cdr3_nt: TGTGCCAGCAATGCGCCGGGACATGGGGCGCGGAAAGTGAACACTGAAGCTTTCTTT

j_call: TRBJ1-5
v_call: TRBV6-2/TRBV6-3
clone_size: NA
d_call: NA
cdr3_aa: CASSYSESQGPQHF
cdr3_nt: TGTGCCAGCAGTTACTCGGAATCACAAGGGCCCCAGCATTTT

j_call: TRBJ2-7
v_call: TRBV2
clone_size: many
d_call: TRBD2
cdr3_aa: CASSESSGSSHEQYF
cdr3_nt: TGTGCCAGCAGTGAGTCGAGCGGGAGTTCCCACGAGCAGTACTTC

j_call: TRBJ2-6
v_call: TRBV28
clone_size: NA
d_call: NA
cdr3_aa: CAGSSNPGDATGANVLTF
cdr3_nt: TGTGCCGGCAGTTCGAATCCAGGGGACGCCACTGGGGCCAACGTCCTGACTTTC

j_call: TRBJ1-6
v_call: TRBV28
clone_size: NA
d_call: NA
cdr3_aa: CANSSQRGPLHF
cdr3_nt: TGTGCCAACAGTAGCCAACGAGGCCCCCTCCACTTT

j_call: TRBJ2-7
v_call: TRBV20-1
clone_size: NA
d_call: NA
cdr3_aa: CSTHGAYEQHF
cdr3_nt: TGCAGTACCCATGGGGCCTACGAGCAGCACTTC

j_call: TRBJ2-3
v_call: TRBV4-2
clone_size: once
d_call: NA
cdr3_aa: CVSNQDPSSTDTQYF
cdr3_nt: TGTGTCAGCAACCAAGATCCCTCTAGCACAGATACGCAGTATTTT

j_call: TRBJ2-7
v_call: TRBV12-3/TRBV12-4
clone_size: once
d_call: TRBD1
cdr3_aa: CASSSEGGRARCYEQYF
cdr3_nt: TGTGCCAGCAGTTCCGAAGGGGGCAGGGCCCGTTGCTACGAGCAGTACTTC

j_call: TRBJ2-1
v_call: TRBV4-2
clone_size: many
d_call: TRBD2
cdr3_aa: CASRQGPGLAAMEQFF
cdr3_nt: TGTGCCAGCAGGCAAGGACCGGGACTAGCAGCCATGGAGCAGTTCTTC

j_call: TRBJ2-7
v_call: TRBV5-1
clone_size: few
d_call: TRBD1
cdr3_aa: CAGSSADREPYEQYF
cdr3_nt: TGCGCCGGCAGCTCCGCGGACAGGGAGCCCTACGAGCAGTACTTC

j_call: TRBJ1-6
v_call: TRBV12-3/TRBV12-4
clone_size: NA
d_call: NA
cdr3_aa: CASSFYSSPLRF
cdr3_nt: TGTGCCAGCAGTTTCTATAGTTCACCCCTCCGCTTT

j_call: TRBJ2-2
v_call: TRBV5-4
clone_size: many
d_call: TRBD2
cdr3_aa: CASRSGTSRNTGELFF
cdr3_nt: TGTGCCAGCAGGTCCGGGACTAGCAGGAACACCGGGGAGCTGTTTTTT

j_call: TRBJ1-2
v_call: TRBV5-6
clone_size: NA
d_call: TRBD1
cdr3_aa: CASSPQGNYDYTF
cdr3_nt: TGCGCCAGCAGCCCACAGGGGAACTATGACTACACCTTC

j_call: TRBJ1-1
v_call: TRBV2
clone_size: NA
d_call: TRBD1
cdr3_aa: CASSWTGAEAFF
cdr3_nt: TGTGCCAGCAGTTGGACAGGGGCTGAAGCTTTCTTT

j_call: TRBJ2-1
v_call: TRBV6-5
clone_size: NA
d_call: TRBD1
cdr3_aa: CASSYRTGDGEQFF
cdr3_nt: TGTGCTAGCAGTTACAGGACAGGGGACGGTGAGCAGTTCTTC

j_call: TRBJ2-3
v_call: TRBV6-2/TRBV6-3
clone_size: NA
d_call: TRBD2
cdr3_aa: CASRSPSGWLWSSTDTQYF
cdr3_nt: TGTGCCAGCAGAAGTCCTAGCGGTTGGCTTTGGTCTAGCACAGATACGCAATATTTT

j_call: TRBJ1-1
v_call: TRBV28
clone_size: many
d_call: NA
cdr3_aa: CASKDRTVTEAFF
cdr3_nt: TGTGCCAGCAAAGACAGGACTGTCACTGAAGCTTTCTTT

j_call: TRBJ2-3
v_call: TRBV28
clone_size: NA
d_call: NA
cdr3_aa: CASSLSGYTLTDTQYF
cdr3_nt: TGTGCCAGCAGTTTGTCTGGATACACCCTCACAGATACGCAGTATTTT

j_call: TRBJ2-3
v_call: TRBV11-3
clone_size: NA
d_call: NA
cdr3_aa: CVSSLSFRPLRTDTRYF
cdr3_nt: TGTGTCAGTAGCTTATCGTTTCGGCCGCTACGGACAGATACGCGGTATTTT

j_call: TRBJ1-1
v_call: TRBV11-2
clone_size: few
d_call: TRBD1
cdr3_aa: CASNLTRGRAEAFF
cdr3_nt: TGTGCCAGCAACTTAACCAGGGGGCGAGCTGAAGCTTTCTTC

j_call: TRBJ2-1
v_call: TRBV11-1
clone_size: once
d_call: NA
cdr3_aa: CTSSFGTDNGQSF
cdr3_nt: TGTACCAGCAGCTTCGGCACGGATAATGGGCAGTCCTTC

j_call: TRBJ1-5
v_call: TRBV7-8
clone_size: many
d_call: NA
cdr3_aa: CASKEERSSNQPQHF
cdr3_nt: TGTGCCAGCAAGGAGGAACGGAGCAGCAATCAGCCCCAGCATTTT